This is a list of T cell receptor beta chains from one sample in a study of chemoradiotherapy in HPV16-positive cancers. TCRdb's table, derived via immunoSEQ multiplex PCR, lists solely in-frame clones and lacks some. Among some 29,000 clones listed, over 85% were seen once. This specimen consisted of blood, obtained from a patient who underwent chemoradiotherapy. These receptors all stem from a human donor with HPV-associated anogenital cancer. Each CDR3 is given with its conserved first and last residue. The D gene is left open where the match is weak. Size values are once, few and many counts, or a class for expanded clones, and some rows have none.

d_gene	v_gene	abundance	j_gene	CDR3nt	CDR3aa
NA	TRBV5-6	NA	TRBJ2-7	TGTGCCAGCAGCTTGAAATCAGGGTCCTACGAGCAGTACTTC	CASSLKSGSYEQYF
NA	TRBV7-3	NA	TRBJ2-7	TGTGCCAGCACCCAGAATGGTTACGAGCAGTACTTC	CASTQNGYEQYF
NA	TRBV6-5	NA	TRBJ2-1	TGTGCCAGCAGTTACTCGGGTGGTTACAATGAGCAGTTCTTC	CASSYSGGYNEQFF
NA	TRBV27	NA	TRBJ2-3	TGTGCCAGCAGGCCTCAGGTCGGAGATACGCAGTATTTT	CASRPQVGDTQYF
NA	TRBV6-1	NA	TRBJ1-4	TGTGCCAGCAGGCAGACAGGAGGTAATGAAAAACTGTTTTTT	CASRQTGGNEKLFF
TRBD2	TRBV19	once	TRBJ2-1	TGTGCCAGTAGCAATTCCGGGACTAGCGGGATCAGCTCCTACAATGAGCAGTTCTTC	CASSNSGTSGISSYNEQFF
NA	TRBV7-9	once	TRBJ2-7	TGTGCCAGCAGCTTAGACGGTCAGGGAAGTCGCTACGAGCAGTACTTC	CASSLDGQGSRYEQYF
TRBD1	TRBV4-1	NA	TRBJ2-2	TGCGCCAGCAGCCAAACCGGGACAGGGAGCGGGGAGCTGTTTTTT	CASSQTGTGSGELFF
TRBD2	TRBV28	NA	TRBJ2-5	TGTGCCAGCAGTGGAGGAGTAGCGGGGTATCAAGAGACCCAGTACTTC	CASSGGVAGYQETQYF
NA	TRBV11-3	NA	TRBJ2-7	TGTGCCAGCAGCTTAGGCAGGGACCACGAGCAGTACTTC	CASSLGRDHEQYF
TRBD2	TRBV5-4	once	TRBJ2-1	TGTGCCAGCAGCCGGGGGGGCCTTATCAATGAGCAGTTCTTC	CASSRGGLINEQFF